The 9 T cell receptor beta chains reported below all come from one sample, sequenced in a study of cytomegalovirus exposure and HLA in healthy donors. It was with 60 Vbeta and 13 Jbeta primers that the PCR ran. Sequencing used immunoSEQ multiplex PCR; TCRdb keeps in-frame clones, though not all of them. The sample has under 300,000 clones; over 90% are singletons. Sequencing was performed on PBMCs. These receptors were collected from a girl aged 2 to 9 in good health and CMV-seronegative.

The CDR3 DNA follows: TGTGCCAGCAGTTACCTGGGACAGACGGGCCATGAGCAGTTCTTC. This translates into CASSYLGQTGHEQFF. V gene TRBV6-5 combines with J gene TRBJ2-1; 7 nucleotides align to TRBD1. Germline values: CDR1 MNHEY, CDR2 SVGAGI. V trimming: 2 bases; J trimming: 8 bases; junction bases outside the gene matches: 9. This CDR3 comprises 15 residues.

The CDR3 bases are TGCAGCGTCGATGGACTAGCGGGGTCCTACAATGAGCAGTTCTTC. This encodes CSVDGLAGSYNEQFF. The chain recombines TRBV29-1 with TRBJ2-1; 12 nucleotides match TRBD2. Germline CDR1 and CDR2: SQVTM and ANQGSEA. The J segment lost 1 base and the V segment lost 6 bases, leaving 4 bases of the junction unmatched. The length of the CDR3 is 15 residues.

The rearrangement joins TRBV5-1 to TRBJ1-1; possible D gene TRBD1, 5 bases. The germline V gene encodes CDR1 SGHRS and CDR2 YFSETQ. The CDR3 is 12 residues long. With 7 bases removed from V and 8 bases from J, the gap between germline ends came to 15 bases. The CDR3 bases are TGCGCCAGCTCCCGGGGGGGAGTCGAAGCTTTCTTT. Translation gives CASSRGGVEAFF. Together with reference TRBV5-1 and TRBJ1-1, the CDR3 gives the full variable domain: KAGVTQTPRYLIKTRGQQVTLSCSPISGHRSVSWYQQTPGQGLQFLFEYFSETQRNKGNFPGRFSGRQFSNSRSEMNVSTLELGDSALYLCASSRGGVEAFFGQGTRLTVV.

The rearrangement uses TRBV25-1 and TRBJ2-7; a possible D gene is TRBD2 (6 bases). CDR1 is MGHDK, CDR2 SYGVNS, per germline. The CDR3 is made up of 15 amino acids. The germline V and J ends were trimmed by 2 bases and 2 bases, with 13 bases remaining between them. The CDR3 DNA is TGTGCCAGCAGTGAAAGGCTAGCGACGGCCTACGAGCAGTACTTC. Its protein product is CASSERLATAYEQYF.

CDR3 in amino acids: CSVFSGGPNTGELFF. CDR3 DNA: TGCAGCGTCTTTAGCGGGGGGCCTAACACCGGGGAGCTGTTTTTT. This chain connects TRBV29-1 to TRBJ2-2, with TRBD2 identical over 10 bases. Looked up from germline, CDR1 is SQVTM and CDR2 is ANQGSEA. V gave up 6 bases and J gave up 2 bases; unmatched junction bases: 6. This CDR3 spans 15 amino acids.

Only one count was recorded for this clone. The chain links TRBV30 to TRBJ2-5, with 15 bases identical to TRBD2. V shed 4 bases, J shed 5 bases, and the junction held 8 bases outside the gene matches. CDR1 GTSNPN and CDR2 SVGIG come from the germline V gene (reference sequence). This CDR3 is built from 16 residues. DNA of the CDR3: TGTGCCTGGAACCGGGGACTAGCGGGGGGACGTGAGACCCAGTACTTC. Translating it yields CAWNRGLAGGRETQYF.

The chain recombines TRBV6-6 with TRBJ2-2; no clear D. This CDR3 has 16 amino acids. V shed 4 bases and J shed 8 bases, with 20 bases lying between them. Germline CDR1 reads MNHNY; CDR2 reads SVGAGI (reference sequence). The DNA of the CDR3 is TGTGCCAGCAGTTCCCTGGCAGGTCGAGTTGGAGGGGAGCTGTTTTTT. Its protein product is CASSSLAGRVGGELFF.

V usage is TRBV29-1 and J usage is TRBJ1-2, with D possibly TRBD1 on 5 matching bases. Germline CDR1 reads SQVTM; CDR2 reads ANQGSEA. This CDR3 has 12 residues. The CDR3 coding sequence is TGCGGGTGGGGCCAGGCCGGTGGTGGCTACACCTTC. Protein: CGWGQAGGGYTF.

This clone was observed once. This chain connects TRBV27 to TRBJ2-5; 13 positions match TRBD2. The CDR3 loop spans 16 amino acids. The germline CDR1 and CDR2 sequences are MNHEY and SMNVEV (reference sequence). The V and J ends lost 6 bases and 5 bases, in that order; junction bases with no gene match: 9. The CDR3 is CASRVRLAGGLETQYF. In nucleotides, the CDR3 is TGTGCCAGCAGGGTGAGACTAGCGGGGGGCCTGGAGACCCAGTACTTC.